The 4 T cell receptor beta chains below all came from one sample that was sequenced in a study of early stage breast cancer tumors. Some clones are missing from TCRdb's copy, which holds only in-frame ones; the method was immunoSEQ multiplex PCR. The sample yields around 48,000 clones, about nine tenths seen once. The sequencing sample was made of blood. The source of these receptors is a person between 65 and 79 years old with breast cancer.

The chain is built from TRBV6-1 and TRBJ2-3; a weak D match, TRBD1 (5 bases). V was cut by 2 bases and J by 11 bases, with 17 bases left in between. The germline CDR1 and CDR2 sequences are MNHNS and SASEGT. The length of the CDR3 is 14 residues. CDR3 loop: CASSETGVTSRQYF. CDR3 bases: TGTGCCAGCAGTGAAACAGGTGTCACGTCAAGGCAGTATTTT.

This clone was seen once. The chain recombines TRBV6-1 with TRBJ1-5, with TRBD1 as a possible D gene (6 bases). CDR3 size: 16 residues. Germline loops: CDR1 MNHNS, CDR2 SASEGT. V was clipped by 2 bases and J by 8 bases, with 19 bases between them. Here the CDR3 DNA reads TGTGCCAGCAGTGAATCTGTCACAGGGCCCTCCGAGCCCCAGCATTTT. Translation: CASSESVTGPSEPQHF.

This chain connects TRBV5-5 to TRBJ2-7; 7 nucleotides match TRBD2. The ends lost 1 base at V and 0 bases at J; junction bases unmatched: 4. CDR3 size: 15 residues. Germline CDR1 reads SGHKS; CDR2 reads YYEKEE (reference sequence). The chain's CDR3 is CASSLTAGISYEQYF. Written as DNA, the CDR3 is TGTGCCAGCAGCTTGACAGCGGGGATCTCCTACGAGCAGTACTTC.

The chain combines TRBV30 with TRBJ1-3; D is ambiguous. This CDR3 is built from 13 residues. The V end lost 7 bases, the J end lost 0 bases, and 10 bases lay between the germline ends. Germline CDR1 and CDR2: GTSNPN and SVGIG (reference sequence). CDR3: CALGRSSGNTIYF. CDR3 DNA: TGTGCCTTGGGGAGGAGCTCTGGAAACACCATATATTTT.